These 30 T cell receptor beta chains came from one sample sequenced in a study of blood T cell repertoires in COVID-19. Assay: immunoSEQ multiplex PCR; the TCRdb copy retains only in-frame clones and omits some. The table includes fewer than 250,000 clones, around four fifths detected once. Sequencing was done on a sample of peripheral blood. Receptors originate from a woman of 80 years or more with COVID-19, enrolled during active disease.

The chain couples TRBV19 to TRBJ2-2; possibly TRBD2 for D (6 bases). Trimming shortened V by 4 bases and J by 4 bases, and 13 bases separated the two germline ends. Per the germline V gene, CDR1 is LNHDA and CDR2 is SQIVND (reference sequence). The CDR3 is 15 amino acids. The CDR3 sequence: CASSNGGAVTGELFF. The CDR3 bases are TGTGCCAGTAGTAACGGCGGGGCCGTCACCGGGGAGCTGTTTTTT. Using reference TRBV19 and TRBJ2-2 for the parts outside the CDR3, the full variable domain is DGGITQSPKYLFRKEGQNVTLSCEQNLNHDAMYWYRQDPGQGLRLIYYSQIVNDFQKGDIAEGYSVSREKKESFPLTVTSAQKNPTAFYLCASSNGGAVTGELFFGEGSRLTVL.

V and J are TRBV28 and TRBJ1-5; a possible D gene is TRBD1 (5 bases). The CDR3 is 13 amino acids. V was trimmed by 4 bases and J by 4 bases, leaving 8 bases between them. In germline, CDR1 is MDHEN, CDR2 SYDVKM. In nucleotides, the CDR3 is TGTGCCAGCAGTTACCAGGGAAATCAGCCCCAGCATTTT. Its protein is CASSYQGNQPQHF.

This chain links TRBV25-1 with TRBJ2-7; D gene ambiguous. The CDR3 loop spans 8 amino acids. The germline V gene encodes CDR1 MGHDK and CDR2 SYGVNS. The CDR3 reads CASRLFHV. The DNA for the CDR3 is TGTGCCAGCAGACTCTTTCACGTC.

The chain is built from TRBV10-2 and TRBJ1-2; 8 bases agree with TRBD1. The CDR3 spans 14 residues. Germline V gives CDR1 WSHSY, CDR2 SAAADI. With 0 bases clipped from V and 8 bases from J, the junction kept 5 bases outside the gene matches. The CDR3 loop reads CASSESGRGRGYTF. The CDR3 region has the DNA TGCGCCAGCAGTGAGTCGGGCAGGGGGCGCGGCTACACCTTC.

The J gene is TRBJ2-1, the V gene TRBV14; D is undetermined. CDR3 length: 13 amino acids. The V gene lost 8 bases and the J gene lost 7 bases, with 15 bases spanning the gap. Per germline, CDR1 SGHDN and CDR2 FVKESK. The CDR3 loop is CASARYPNNEQFF. The CDR3 coding sequence is TGTGCCAGCGCTCGGTATCCTAATAATGAGCAGTTCTTC. The variable domain in full, completed from reference TRBV14 and TRBJ2-1, reads EAGVTQFPSHSVIEKGQTVTLRCDPISGHDNLYWYRRVMGKEIKFLLHFVKESKQDESGMPNNRFLAERTGGTYSTLKVQPAELEDSGVYFCASARYPNNEQFFGPGTRLTVL.

The V gene is TRBV7-2, the J gene TRBJ2-1; 7 bases align to TRBD2. J gave up 0 bases and V 5 bases, and 7 bases lay outside the gene matches. The length of the CDR3 is 16 residues. From germline, CDR1 is SGHTA and CDR2 FQGNSA. The CDR3 is CASSPRAGSSYNEQFF. The CDR3 DNA is TGTGCCAGCAGCCCCAGAGCGGGGAGCTCCTACAATGAGCAGTTCTTC.

The chain couples TRBV5-1 to TRBJ1-3; the D is unclear. Per germline, CDR1 SGHRS and CDR2 YFSETQ. Trimming removed 3 bases at V and 1 base at J, with 5 bases between. The CDR3 is 13 residues long. The CDR3 DNA follows: TGCGCCAGCAGCTCGGGGTCTGGAAACACCATATATTTT. It yields the protein CASSSGSGNTIYF.

This clone was observed a few times. The J gene is TRBJ1-2, the V gene TRBV19; tentative D call: TRBD1 (6 bases). Germline CDR1 is LNHDA and CDR2 is SQIVND (reference sequence). Trimming took off 6 bases at V and 3 bases at J, with 17 bases between the two ends. CDR3 length equals 15 residues. The CDR3 DNA reads as TGTGCCAGTAGACCCGGGAAGGGGGTCGACTATGGCTACACCTTC. It codes for CASRPGKGVDYGYTF.

The rearrangement links TRBV15 to TRBJ2-3, with TRBD2 matching 9 bases. This CDR3 is built from 18 residues. Unmatched junction bases numbered 9, after V lost 0 bases and J lost 2 bases. Germline V lookup: CDR1 LNHNV, CDR2 YYDKDF (reference sequence). CDR3 protein: CATSRDRVASGITDTQYF. DNA for the CDR3: TGTGCCACCAGCAGAGATAGGGTGGCTAGCGGGATCACAGATACGCAGTATTTT.

This clone came up a few times. This sequence joins TRBV18 and TRBJ1-4, with 7 bases fitting TRBD1. CDR1 and CDR2 from the germline V gene are KGHSH and LQKENI. The J segment lost 3 bases and the V segment lost 1 base, leaving 2 bases of the junction unmatched. This CDR3 has 15 amino acids. The CDR3 loop reads CASSPLTGPNEKLFF. CDR3 DNA sequence: TGTGCCAGCTCACCACTGACAGGGCCTAATGAAAAACTGTTTTTT. The variable domain in full, with the rest retrieved from reference TRBV18 and TRBJ1-4, is NAGVMQNPRHLVRRRGQEARLRCSPMKGHSHVYWYRQLPEEGLKFMVYLQKENIIDESGMPKERFSAEFPKEGPSILRIQQVVRGDSAAYFCASSPLTGPNEKLFFGSGTQLSVL.

The V gene is TRBV5-8, the J gene TRBJ1-5; D unclear. Trimming removed 0 bases at V and 0 bases at J, with 7 bases between. Germline V gene sequence: CDR1 SGHTS, CDR2 YDEGEE. The CDR3 is 15 amino acids. The CDR3: CASSLAVYSNQPQHF. CDR3 bases: TGTGCCAGCAGCTTGGCAGTTTATAGCAATCAGCCCCAGCATTTT.

This chain joins TRBV7-2 and TRBJ1-1; 7 bases map to TRBD1. This CDR3 has 12 residues. The ends lost 5 bases at V and 11 bases at J; junction bases unmatched: 8. CDR1 and CDR2 from the germline V gene are SGHTA and FQGNSA. The CDR3 DNA reads as TGTGCCAGCAGCATGGACAGGTCGTCGGCTTTCTTT. It codes for CASSMDRSSAFF.

The genes are TRBV7-9 and TRBJ2-5; D possibly corresponds to TRBD2 (5 bases). The CDR3 covers 18 residues. In germline, CDR1 is SEHNR, CDR2 FQNEAQ (reference sequence). Trimming took 4 bases from V and 4 from J, leaving 25 bases between them. Here the CDR3 DNA reads TGTGCCAGCAGCTCTAGTGGGCAGTTAGTCGAGGGCCTAGAGACCCAGTACTTC. It codes for CASSSSGQLVEGLETQYF.

This clone turned up a few times. The V and J genes are TRBV29-1 and TRBJ2-2, with 8 bases matching TRBD1. J gave up 0 bases and V 7 bases, and 10 bases lay outside the gene matches. The length of the CDR3 is 16 residues. Looked up from germline, CDR1 is SQVTM and CDR2 is ANQGSEA. The CDR3 bases are TGCAGCGCTTCTGGCAGGGGACAGGCGAACACCGGGGAGCTGTTTTTT. Amino acids: CSASGRGQANTGELFF.

This chain links TRBV5-1 with TRBJ2-1; tentative D call: TRBD2 (5 bases). This CDR3 comprises 14 residues. V was shortened by 2 bases and J by 2 bases, with 8 bases between the two germline ends. Germline V gene sequence: CDR1 SGHRS, CDR2 YFSETQ. CDR3 loop: CASSFRGTYNEQFF. CDR3 sequence (DNA): TGCGCCAGCAGCTTTCGGGGAACCTACAATGAGCAGTTCTTC.

The chain joins TRBV4-2 to TRBJ1-3; 10 bases line up with TRBD1. The germline V gene encodes CDR1 LGHNA and CDR2 YNFKEQ. The CDR3 runs 17 residues. V trimming: 0 bases; J trimming: 4 bases; junction bases outside the gene matches: 6. CDR3 sequence: CASSQEVSGQGGNTIYF. CDR3 sequence (DNA): TGTGCCAGCAGCCAAGAAGTCTCGGGACAGGGGGGAAACACCATATATTTT.

The CDR3, as DNA: TGTGCCAGTAGTACGGCCAGTGAGAGGATTTCCACTGAAGCTTTCTTT. The encoded protein is CASSTASERISTEAFF. V and J are TRBV19 and TRBJ1-1; unclear D gene. The germline V gene encodes CDR1 LNHDA and CDR2 SQIVND (reference sequence). Trimming shortened V by 4 bases and J by 4 bases, and 19 bases separated the two germline ends. The CDR3 runs 16 residues.

This chain links TRBV30 with TRBJ1-3, with 7 bases lining up with TRBD1. From germline, CDR1 is GTSNPN and CDR2 SVGIG (reference sequence). The J segment lost 0 bases and the V segment lost 4 bases, leaving 6 bases of the junction unmatched. The CDR3 has 15 residues. The CDR3 spells CAWNGQAISGNTIYF. The CDR3 bases are TGTGCCTGGAATGGACAGGCAATCTCTGGAAACACCATATATTTT.

The J gene is TRBJ2-7, the V gene TRBV6-2 or TRBV6-3, with a tentative D call TRBD1 (5 bases). The CDR3 is 13 amino acids. Germline V CDR1 and CDR2: MNHEY, SVGEGT. The V end lost 2 bases, the J end lost 3 bases, and 8 bases lay between the germline ends. CDR3 sequence: CASSYPGFYEQYF. CDR3 DNA sequence: TGTGCCAGCAGTTACCCAGGGTTCTACGAGCAGTACTTC.

V usage is TRBV5-3 and J usage is TRBJ2-7; maybe TRBD2 (6 bases). TRBV5-3 is annotated as an ORF whose role is uncertain. The germline V and J ends were trimmed by 3 bases and 2 bases, with 18 bases remaining between them. The CDR3 sequence is 16 residues long. CDR3 sequence: CARSWWDSPGPYEQYV. In DNA form, the CDR3 reads TGTGCCAGAAGCTGGTGGGACTCTCCAGGACCCTACGAGCAGTACGTC.

The genes are TRBV6-5 and TRBJ1-1; D is perhaps TRBD1 (6 bases). V was cut by 9 bases and J by 4 bases, with 18 bases left in between. CDR3 size: 14 residues. CDR1 and CDR2 from the germline V gene are MNHEY and SVGAGI. The CDR3 DNA sequence: TGTGCCAGTCCCCAGACGAGGGGGAGCACTGAAGCTTTCTTT. Its translation is CASPQTRGSTEAFF.

The chain recombines TRBV4-1 with TRBJ1-4; perhaps TRBD1 as D (5 bases). Trimming cost V 3 bases and J 3 bases, with 14 bases left between them. The V gene's germline CDR1 is MGHRA and CDR2 YSYEKL. The CDR3 loop spans 16 amino acids. The CDR3 DNA sequence: TGCGCCAGCAGCCATACCCGGAGGGGTCCTAATGAAAAACTGTTTTTT. Translation gives CASSHTRRGPNEKLFF.

This chain uses TRBV7-9 with TRBJ2-3; D is possibly TRBD2 (5 bases). Germline-derived CDR1 and CDR2 are SEHNR and FQNEAQ (reference sequence). V shed 5 bases and J shed 2 bases, with 11 bases lying between them. CDR3 length: 14 amino acids. For the CDR3, the DNA is TGTGCCAGCAGCCCAGGAGGAGCCACAGATACGCAGTATTTT. The encoded protein is CASSPGGATDTQYF.

This rearrangement joins TRBV29-1 to TRBJ2-6; D gene unclear. Germline loops: CDR1 SQVTM, CDR2 ANQGSEA. The CDR3 is made up of 12 amino acids. V dropped 4 bases and J dropped 2 bases, with 3 bases sitting between them. CDR3 in DNA: TGCAGCGTTGGGCCTGGGGCCAACGTCCTGACTTTC. Translating gives CSVGPGANVLTF.

The chain uses TRBV10-3 and TRBJ1-2; possible D gene TRBD1, 5 bases. The CDR3 length is 12 residues. V was trimmed by 4 bases and J by 7 bases, leaving 10 bases between them. CDR1 and CDR2 from the germline V gene are ENHRY and SYGVKD. CDR3 DNA: TGTGCCATCAGTGGCGACAGAATTGGCTACACCTTC. It translates to CAISGDRIGYTF.

V is TRBV30 and J is TRBJ1-2, with a possible D match to TRBD1 (5 bases). The CDR3 spans 13 residues. V was cut by 3 bases and J by 3 bases, with 11 bases left in between. The germline V gene has CDR1 GTSNPN and CDR2 SVGIG (reference sequence). CDR3 residues: CAWRMDTYYGYTF. Here the CDR3 DNA reads TGTGCCTGGAGGATGGACACCTACTATGGCTACACCTTC.

The chain couples TRBV5-4 to TRBJ1-2; no firm D call. Per germline, CDR1 SGHNT and CDR2 YYREEE (reference sequence). The CDR3 has 16 amino acids. V gave up 0 bases and J gave up 3 bases, with 15 bases separating them. Here the CDR3 reads CASSLDLGGIDYGYTF. CDR3 coding DNA: TGTGCCAGCAGCTTGGACCTCGGCGGGATTGACTATGGCTACACCTTC.

The gene calls are TRBV18 and TRBJ2-2; D ambiguous. Germline V gives CDR1 KGHSH, CDR2 LQKENI. The CDR3 consists of 13 residues. Trimming shortened V by 0 bases and J by 8 bases, and 7 bases separated the two germline ends. The CDR3 sequence is CASSPPRSGELFF. CDR3 sequence (DNA): TGTGCCAGCTCACCACCGAGGTCAGGGGAGCTGTTTTTT.

V and J are TRBV7-9 and TRBJ2-7; 11 bases fit TRBD2. The CDR3 contains 15 residues. Germline CDR1 reads SEHNR; CDR2 reads FQNEAQ (reference sequence). Trimming removed 5 bases from V and 3 bases from J; junction bases left unmatched: 6. This CDR3 reads CASSLGTSGIYEQYF. The CDR3 DNA sequence: TGTGCCAGCAGCCTCGGGACTAGCGGAATCTACGAGCAGTACTTC.

The chain links TRBV6-1 to TRBJ1-1, with D perhaps matching TRBD1 (6 bases). There are 16 residues in the CDR3. Between the trimmed V and J ends, which lost 4 bases and 3 bases, there was a span of 18 bases. The V gene's germline CDR1 is MNHNS and CDR2 SASEGT. This CDR3 reads CASSVQYTRGHTEAFF. In DNA form, the CDR3 reads TGTGCCAGCAGTGTACAATATACCAGGGGTCACACTGAAGCTTTCTTT.